Following are 16 T cell receptor beta chains from one sample sequenced in a study of T cells after yellow fever vaccination. TCRdb redid the calling of the 5' RACE reads with MiXCR, one entry per CDR3 protein. Among about 400,000 distinct CDR3 sequences listed, roughly 6.2% were seen once. Source: PBMCs, taken 5 days after the yellow fever booster vaccination. The receptor set was obtained from a man aged 25 to 40 who received the YFV17D yellow fever vaccine.

J is TRBJ1-1 and V is TRBV18; a weak D match, TRBD1 (5 bases). From germline, CDR1 is KGHSH and CDR2 LQKENI. V was clipped by 3 bases and J by 11 bases, with 13 bases between them. This CDR3 spans 12 amino acids. CDR3 sequence: CASSPTPGEAFF. The CDR3 DNA follows: TGTGCCAGCTCACCGACTCCGGGGGAGGCTTTCTTT.

V and J are TRBV29-1 and TRBJ2-3; D is uncertain. CDR1 is SQVTM and CDR2 is ANQGSEA in the germline V gene. Trimming shortened V by 6 bases and J by 8 bases, and 12 bases separated the two germline ends. The CDR3 runs to 11 residues. The CDR3 here is CSVLFEPTQYF. CDR3 bases: TGCAGCGTCCTGTTCGAGCCTACGCAGTATTTT.

There are many counts of this clonotype. The chain uses TRBV7-9 and TRBJ2-7; 7 positions agree with TRBD2. The CDR3 runs to 15 residues. J gave up 6 bases and V 0 bases, and 8 bases lay outside the gene matches. Looked up from germline, CDR1 is SEHNR and CDR2 is FQNEAQ (reference sequence). The CDR3 here is CASSLAGRGGLEQYF. The DNA for the CDR3 is TGTGCCAGCAGCTTAGCAGGGAGGGGAGGGCTCGAGCAGTACTTC.

In this sample, this clonotype turned up a few times. The J gene is TRBJ2-7, the V gene TRBV20-1; D ambiguous. Trimming removed 3 bases at V and 0 bases at J, with 12 bases between. Germline lookup yields CDR1 DFQATT and CDR2 SNEGSKA (reference sequence). The length of the CDR3 is 14 residues. The CDR3, as DNA: TGCAGTGCTAGGCCACAGTACTCCTCCTACGAGCAGTACTTC. Translation gives CSARPQYSSYEQYF.

This clonotype was observed a few times. DNA of the CDR3: TGCAGTGCTCGACCGACTAGCGGGACTGCCAAAAACATTCAGTACTTC. This encodes CSARPTSGTAKNIQYF. This rearrangement joins TRBV20-1 to TRBJ2-4; 11 nucleotides align to TRBD2. Germline loops: CDR1 DFQATT, CDR2 SNEGSKA (reference sequence). CDR3 length: 16 residues. The V and J ends lost 5 bases and 1 base, in that order; junction bases with no gene match: 7.

This clonotype was seen repeatedly, ten times or more. The CDR3 nucleotides are TGTGCCAGCAGCGTAGGACTAGCGGAAAACATTCAGTACTTC. Encoded protein: CASSVGLAENIQYF. The rearrangement links TRBV9 to TRBJ2-4, with TRBD2 identical over 9 bases. Per germline, CDR1 SGDLS and CDR2 YYNGEE. J lost 5 bases, V lost 0 bases, and 0 bases had no gene match. This CDR3 has 14 amino acids. The whole variable domain, remainder taken from reference TRBV9 and TRBJ2-4, is DSGVTQTPKHLITATGQRVTLRCSPRSGDLSVYWYQQSLDQGLQFLIQYYNGEERAKGNILERFSAQQFPDLHSELNLSSLELGDSALYFCASSVGLAENIQYFGAGTRLSVL.

Comment on this clonotype: A much larger clone sits a single nucleotide away, making a read error possible. The rearrangement links TRBV7-9 to TRBJ2-1; D is ambiguous. The germline CDR1 and CDR2 sequences are SEHNR and FQNEAQ (reference sequence). The CDR3 covers 12 residues. The CDR3 nucleotides are TGTGCCAGCAGCTTAGTTTATGGTGAGCAGGTCTTC. Translating gives CASSLVYGEQVF.

This clonotype was seen only a few times. This chain connects TRBV7-2 to TRBJ2-7; the D is unclear. Trimming pared 3 bases from V and 0 bases from J, leaving 6 bases between. This CDR3 comprises 13 residues. The germline CDR1 and CDR2 sequences are SGHTA and FQGNSA. The CDR3 DNA reads TGTGCCAGCAGCTTTCTCAGCTCCTACGAGCAGTACTTC. Protein product: CASSFLSSYEQYF.

This rearrangement joins TRBV7-6 to TRBJ2-1, with TRBD2 identical over 7 bases. CDR1 is SGHVS and CDR2 is FNYEAQ in the germline V gene. CDR3 size: 14 residues. Losses at the gene ends were 2 bases for V and 8 bases for J; bases not matched to a gene: 6. The CDR3 DNA follows: TGTGCCAGCAGCTTAAGTCTAGCGGTTGATGAGCAGTTCTTC. Translated, it gives CASSLSLAVDEQFF.

This clonotype has a handful of counts. The V call is TRBV6-2 or TRBV6-3, the J call TRBJ2-1; a weak D match, TRBD1 (6 bases). The V and J ends lost 2 bases and 0 bases respectively, with 11 bases between them. The CDR3 is 16 amino acids. Germline V lookup: CDR1 MNHEY, CDR2 SVGEGT. CDR3 sequence: CASSYRQASSYNEQFF. CDR3 nucleotides: TGTGCCAGCAGTTACAGACAGGCGAGCTCCTACAATGAGCAGTTCTTC.

This clonotype was seen ten or more times. The chain has TRBV20-1 and TRBJ2-7; TRBD1 matches at 10 bases. CDR3 length: 14 amino acids. J gave up 3 bases and V 2 bases, and 4 bases lay outside the gene matches. Germline V gene data show CDR1 as DFQATT and CDR2 as SNEGSKA (reference sequence). CDR3 DNA sequence: TGCAGTGCTAGACCCCGGACAGGGGGCTACGAGCAGTACTTC. This gives the protein CSARPRTGGYEQYF.

The chain combines TRBV4-3 with TRBJ2-5; D is undetermined. Trimming left V 4 bases short and J 4 bases short, with 13 bases between. The CDR3 extends over 14 amino acids. Per the germline V gene, CDR1 is LGHNA and CDR2 is YSLEER. The CDR3 spells CASSPTALGETQYF. The CDR3 coding sequence is TGCGCCAGCAGCCCTACAGCTCTCGGAGAGACCCAGTACTTC.

This chain joins TRBV20-1 and TRBJ2-5, with TRBD2 as a possible D gene (5 bases). The germline V and J ends were trimmed by 6 bases and 5 bases, with 13 bases remaining between them. Germline-derived CDR1 and CDR2 are DFQATT and SNEGSKA (reference sequence). The CDR3 spans 12 residues. The CDR3 DNA reads as TGCAGTGCCAGTGCGGGTTGGGAGACCCAGTACTTC. This translates into CSASAGWETQYF.

Only a few counts were recorded for this clonotype. This sequence joins TRBV9 and TRBJ2-1; D possibly uses TRBD1 or TRBD2 (5 bases each). Germline V gene data show CDR1 as SGDLS and CDR2 as YYNGEE. V lost 3 bases, J lost 5 bases, and 12 bases lay in between. The CDR3 extends over 14 amino acids. The CDR3 sequence: CASSGPGPHNEQFF. In DNA form, the CDR3 reads TGTGCCAGCAGCGGACCGGGACCCCACAATGAGCAGTTCTTC.

This CDR3 is CAWSGQSHTGELFF. The DNA of the CDR3 is TGTGCCTGGAGTGGACAATCACACACCGGGGAGCTGTTTTTT. The gene calls are TRBV30 and TRBJ2-2; D is ambiguous. The length of the CDR3 is 14 residues. Germline assignment: CDR1 GTSNPN and CDR2 SVGIG (reference sequence). V dropped 1 base and J dropped 3 bases, with 9 bases sitting between them.

The chain carries TRBV28 and TRBJ2-1; D possibly corresponds to TRBD1 (6 bases). Per germline, CDR1 MDHEN and CDR2 SYDVKM. The CDR3 extends over 15 amino acids. Trimming pared 5 bases from V and 6 bases from J, leaving 17 bases between. Here the CDR3 DNA reads TGTGCCAGCAGTCAACAGGGAACGTCGAGCAATGAGCAGTTCTTC. It yields the protein CASSQQGTSSNEQFF.